The 14 T cell receptor beta chains in this list originate from one sample, sequenced in a study of shared clonotypes between healthy human individuals. Only CD45RO-negative cells positively selected for CCR7 counted as naive CD8 cells, so terminally differentiated effector memory CD45RA+ cells were excluded. Produced via immunoSEQ multiplex PCR; TCRdb's table is partial and in-frame only. Among roughly 1,800,000 clones, about 95% were seen once, and the ten largest hold roughly 1%. Material for sequencing was naive CD8+ T cells sorted from blood. The source of these receptors is a man between 18 and 35 years old in good health.

This CDR3 is CASFMGRDRPHKNNTEAFF. CDR3 nucleotides: TGTGCCAGTTTCATGGGCCGAGACAGGCCCCACAAGAACAACACTGAAGCTTTCTTT. V gene TRBV19 combines with J gene TRBJ1-1, with a tentative D call TRBD1 (6 bases). CDR1 and CDR2 from the germline V gene are LNHDA and SQIVND (reference sequence). V was shortened by 8 bases and J by 2 bases, with 30 bases between the two germline ends. The CDR3 contains 19 residues. Looking up the rest from reference TRBV19 and TRBJ1-1 gives the full variable domain: DGGITQSPKYLFRKEGQNVTLSCEQNLNHDAMYWYRQDPGQGLRLIYYSQIVNDFQKGDIAEGYSVSREKKESFPLTVTSAQKNPTAFYLCASFMGRDRPHKNNTEAFFGQGTRLTVV.

Worth noting for this clone: Other DNA sequences in this specimen translate into the identical CDR3. The chain has TRBV6-5 and TRBJ1-1; the D gene is possibly TRBD1 (5 bases). There are 14 residues in the CDR3. The germline V and J ends were trimmed by 6 bases and 0 bases, with 11 bases remaining between them. Germline loops: CDR1 MNHEY, CDR2 SVGAGI. In DNA, the CDR3 is TGTGCCAGCAGAGAAGACAGCCTGAACACTGAAGCTTTCTTT. Translating it yields CASREDSLNTEAFF.

On this clone itself: Other DNA sequences in the sample encode the same CDR3. The chain is built from TRBV18 and TRBJ1-6; no definite D call. The CDR3 consists of 14 residues. Germline lookup yields CDR1 KGHSH and CDR2 LQKENI. V was clipped by 0 bases and J by 6 bases, with 6 bases between them. The CDR3 DNA sequence: TGTGCCAGCTCACCACCCGGGGTTAATTCACCCCTCCACTTT. Translating gives CASSPPGVNSPLHF.

This clone was seen just once. The rearrangement links TRBV5-4 to TRBJ2-2; D gene uncertain. The germline V and J ends were trimmed by 0 bases and 7 bases, with 4 bases remaining between them. CDR1 SGHNT and CDR2 YYREEE come from the germline V gene (reference sequence). There are 12 residues in the CDR3. The DNA of the CDR3 is TGTGCCAGCAGCTTGGGTCACGGGGAGCTGTTTTTT. Translated, it gives CASSLGHGELFF.

J is TRBJ2-1 and V is TRBV7-8, with D tentatively TRBD2 (6 bases). The CDR3 has 14 residues. With 6 bases removed from V and 2 bases from J, the gap between germline ends came to 11 bases. The germline gives CDR1 SGHVS, CDR2 FQNEAQ. The DNA for the CDR3 is TGTGCCAGCAGGCTAGCGACGGCCTACAATGAGCAGTTCTTC. Its translation: CASRLATAYNEQFF.

The chain has TRBV13 and TRBJ1-2, with unresolved D. The CDR3 runs to 13 residues. The V end lost 0 bases, the J end lost 12 bases, and 14 bases lay between the germline ends. The V gene's germline CDR1 is PRHDT and CDR2 FYEKMQ (reference sequence). DNA of the CDR3: TGTGCCAGCAGCTTAGGCCGGCAGGCAAGTAACACCTTC. It codes for CASSLGRQASNTF.

The J gene is TRBJ2-5, the V gene TRBV6-6, with no clear D. V was clipped by 4 bases and J by 5 bases, with 14 bases between them. CDR1 and CDR2 from the germline V gene are MNHNY and SVGAGI (reference sequence). The CDR3 runs to 14 residues. Written as DNA, the CDR3 is TGTGCCAGCAGTTCCCTTAGAGGACGGGAGACCCAGTACTTC. Residues: CASSSLRGRETQYF.

To note about this clone: In the same sample, other DNA sequences code for this CDR3. The J gene is TRBJ2-7, the V gene TRBV10-3; D might be TRBD2 (6 bases). CDR1 and CDR2 (germline): ENHRY, SYGVKD. V was cut by 4 bases and J by 4 bases, with 11 bases left in between. The CDR3 extends over 13 amino acids. The CDR3 DNA reads TGTGCCATCAGTGGGCGGGATAGTTACGAGCAGTACTTC. Its translation: CAISGRDSYEQYF.

The chain joins TRBV7-8 to TRBJ2-3; 10 bases match TRBD2. V was clipped by 5 bases and J by 4 bases; unmatched bases: 3. CDR1 SGHVS and CDR2 FQNEAQ come from the germline V gene. The CDR3 extends over 14 amino acids. CDR3 protein: CASSPGTSADTQYF. CDR3 sequence (DNA): TGTGCCAGCAGCCCGGGGACTAGCGCAGATACGCAGTATTTT.

The J gene is TRBJ1-5, the V gene TRBV30, with TRBD1 matching 9 bases. Germline V gene data show CDR1 as GTSNPN and CDR2 as SVGIG (reference sequence). V was pared by 2 bases and J by 3 bases, with 5 bases of the junction left unmatched. This CDR3 has 15 amino acids. The CDR3 nucleotides read TGTGCCTGGAGTAGGGACAGGGAGGACAATCAGCCCCAGCATTTT. Translated, it gives CAWSRDREDNQPQHF.

The chain joins TRBV19 to TRBJ2-7; the match to TRBD1 covers 9 bases. Germline values: CDR1 LNHDA, CDR2 SQIVND (reference sequence). Trimming cost V 4 bases and J 5 bases; bases outside gene matches: 12. The CDR3 totals 16 residues. CDR3 DNA: TGTGCCAGTAGTACCTTAGACAGGGGGTATCAGGACGAGCAGTACTTC. Encoded protein: CASSTLDRGYQDEQYF.

This clone was picked up one time. The rearrangement uses TRBV6-5 and TRBJ2-5, with D unclear. This CDR3 region has 14 residues. Trimming stripped 6 bases from V and 2 bases from J, with 13 bases between. The germline V gene encodes CDR1 MNHEY and CDR2 SVGAGI. CDR3 coding DNA: TGTGCCAGCAGCACGATCCCAGAACAAGAGACCCAGTACTTC. Translated, it gives CASSTIPEQETQYF.

The V gene is TRBV13, the J gene TRBJ2-3; D unclear. Germline assignment: CDR1 PRHDT and CDR2 FYEKMQ (reference sequence). This CDR3 spans 12 amino acids. Trimming took 2 bases from V and 4 from J, leaving 4 bases between them. The chain's CDR3 is CASSLMSDTQYF. CDR3 DNA: TGTGCCAGCAGCTTAATGTCAGATACGCAGTATTTT.

The chain combines TRBV7-9 with TRBJ1-1; D ambiguous. The CDR3 length is 12 residues. V was cut by 5 bases and J by 7 bases, with 11 bases left in between. Germline CDR1 and CDR2: SEHNR and FQNEAQ (reference sequence). In DNA, the CDR3 is TGTGCCAGCAGCCCCCCTATCGGTGAAGCTTTCTTT. It yields the protein CASSPPIGEAFF.